These 19 T cell receptor beta chains came from one sample sequenced in a study of cytomegalovirus exposure and HLA in healthy donors. The PCR contained 60 Vbeta and 13 Jbeta primers. Data came from immunoSEQ multiplex PCR; TCRdb stores just in-frame clones and leaves some out. The repertoire has about 89,000 clones, 85% of them found once; the top ten carry 7% to 8.5%. Sequencing was carried out using PBMCs. These receptors were obtained from a man in his forties in good health and CMV-seropositive.

In nucleotides, the CDR3 is TGTGCCAGCAGTTTACGGTGGGGGGGCACATTATATGAGCAGTTCTTC. Its translation is CASSLRWGGTLYEQFF. This chain uses TRBV27 with TRBJ2-1, with TRBD2 as a possible D gene (7 bases). Between the trimmed V and J ends, which lost 2 bases and 8 bases, there was a span of 19 bases. The CDR3 runs to 16 residues. The germline V gene encodes CDR1 MNHEY and CDR2 SMNVEV (reference sequence).

This clone has a handful of counts. The chain is built from TRBV9 and TRBJ2-5, with 7 bases that match TRBD2. Losses at the gene ends were 4 bases for V and 3 bases for J; bases not matched to a gene: 6. There are 14 residues in the CDR3. The V gene's germline CDR1 is SGDLS and CDR2 YYNGEE. CDR3 protein: CASSPQAGEETQYF. CDR3 nucleotides: TGTGCCAGCAGCCCCCAGGCGGGGGAAGAGACCCAGTACTTC. The whole variable domain, filled in from reference TRBV9 and TRBJ2-5, reads DSGVTQTPKHLITATGQRVTLRCSPRSGDLSVYWYQQSLDQGLQFLIQYYNGEERAKGNILERFSAQQFPDLHSELNLSSLELGDSALYFCASSPQAGEETQYFGPGTRLLVL.

This clone turned up a few times. The chain carries TRBV27 and TRBJ2-3; 9 bases line up with TRBD2. CDR1 and CDR2 from the germline V gene are MNHEY and SMNVEV (reference sequence). The CDR3 covers 19 residues. Unmatched junction bases numbered 14, after V lost 4 bases and J lost 0 bases. The CDR3: CASSSASTLAGISTDTQYF. CDR3 bases: TGTGCCAGCAGTTCCGCCTCCACTCTAGCGGGGATTAGCACAGATACGCAGTATTTT.

In its sample, this clone was seen a few times. The J gene is TRBJ2-1, the V gene TRBV7-9; TRBD1 is a possible D gene (6 bases). The germline V gene has CDR1 SEHNR and CDR2 FQNEAQ (reference sequence). Trimming removed 5 bases at V and 6 bases at J, with 14 bases between. The CDR3 runs to 14 residues. This chain's CDR3 is CASSHPVGANEQFF. CDR3 bases: TGTGCCAGCAGCCACCCCGTGGGGGCCAATGAGCAGTTCTTC. The full variable domain, rest sourced from reference TRBV7-9 and TRBJ2-1, is DTGVSQNPRHKITKRGQNVTFRCDPISEHNRLYWYRQTLGQGPEFLTYFQNEAQLEKSRLLSDRFSAERPKGSFSTLEIQRTEQGDSAMYLCASSHPVGANEQFFGPGTRLTVL.

A word on this clone: One end of the junction does not line up with germline, which may come from a read error. The same CDR3 arises from other DNA sequences in this sample as well. The J gene is TRBJ2-7, the V gene TRBV18; 7 nucleotides agree with TRBD2. Germline CDR1 KGHSH, CDR2 LQKENI. CDR3 length: 12 residues. The CDR3 DNA reads TGCGCCAGCTCACCACCGGGAGGCGAGCAGTACTTC. Protein sequence: CASSPPGGEQYF. Supplemented by reference TRBV18 and TRBJ2-7, the full variable domain reads NAGVMQNPRHLVRRRGQEARLRCSPMKGHSHVYWYRQLPEEGLKFMVYLQKENIIDESGMPKERFSAEFPKEGPSILRIQQVVRGDSAAYFCASSPPGGEQYFGPGTRLTVT.

This chain joins TRBV5-1 and TRBJ1-1, with D maybe TRBD1 (5 bases). CDR3 size: 14 residues. V was trimmed by 0 bases and J by 5 bases, leaving 11 bases between them. Germline assignment: CDR1 SGHRS and CDR2 YFSETQ. DNA of the CDR3: TGCGCCAGCAGCTTGGTACGACCAGGGACTGAAGCTTTCTTT. Translated: CASSLVRPGTEAFF.

Sample share makes this clone medium-sized. The chain recombines TRBV7-9 with TRBJ1-1, with D possibly TRBD1 on 5 matching bases. Germline values: CDR1 SEHNR, CDR2 FQNEAQ (reference sequence). The CDR3 covers 14 residues. V lost 3 bases, J lost 1 base, and 9 bases lay in between. This chain's CDR3 is CASSFAGRNTEAFF. CDR3 DNA: TGTGCCAGCAGCTTCGCAGGGCGGAACACTGAAGCTTTCTTT. Based on the CDR3 plus reference TRBV7-9 and TRBJ1-1, the full variable domain is DTGVSQNPRHKITKRGQNVTFRCDPISEHNRLYWYRQTLGQGPEFLTYFQNEAQLEKSRLLSDRFSAERPKGSFSTLEIQRTEQGDSAMYLCASSFAGRNTEAFFGQGTRLTVV.

CDR3 loop: CASSSRDIHEQFF. In DNA, the CDR3 is TGTGCCAGCAGCTCCCGGGACATCCATGAGCAGTTCTTC. This chain uses TRBV6-5 with TRBJ2-1; tentatively, D is TRBD1 (6 bases). This CDR3 has 13 amino acids. Germline CDR1 and CDR2: MNHEY and SVGAGI. Trimming stripped 6 bases from V and 8 bases from J, with 14 bases between.

The chain employs TRBV29-1 and TRBJ1-2; possibly TRBD1 for D (5 bases). The germline gives CDR1 SQVTM, CDR2 ANQGSEA. This CDR3 region has 15 residues. Between the trimmed V and J ends, which lost 6 bases and 2 bases, there was a span of 19 bases. The CDR3 DNA reads TGCAGCGTCGACAACTATAAACAGGAGAACTATGGCTACACCTTC. It specifies CSVDNYKQENYGYTF.

This chain joins TRBV6-5 and TRBJ1-1, with TRBD1 identical over 8 bases. The germline V gene encodes CDR1 MNHEY and CDR2 SVGAGI. V was pared by 6 bases and J by 6 bases, with 12 bases of the junction left unmatched. CDR3 size: 15 residues. CDR3 bases: TGTGCCAGCAGCTTCCTACAGGGGGGAGGAGCTGAAGCTTTCTTT. Encoded protein: CASSFLQGGGAEAFF.

This clone was picked up one time. The chain uses TRBV29-1 and TRBJ2-2; maybe TRBD2 (6 bases). The germline V gene has CDR1 SQVTM and CDR2 ANQGSEA. V was shortened by 4 bases and J by 4 bases, with 13 bases between the two germline ends. This CDR3 has 14 amino acids. CDR3 bases: TGCAGCGTTGTTTCCGGGGGTAGCACCGGGGAGCTGTTTTTT. Translated: CSVVSGGSTGELFF.

The chain recombines TRBV6-5 with TRBJ1-2; no clear D. Trimming took off 0 bases at V and 3 bases at J, with 8 bases between the two ends. CDR1 and CDR2 (germline): MNHEY, SVGAGI. This CDR3 comprises 14 residues. DNA for the CDR3: TGTGCCAGCAGTTACTCATCAGTGTACTATGGCTACACCTTC. This sequence encodes CASSYSSVYYGYTF.

The V call is TRBV27, the J call TRBJ1-5; 10 bases agree with TRBD1. The CDR3 has 15 amino acids. V was pared by 4 bases and J by 4 bases, with 4 bases of the junction left unmatched. Germline assignment: CDR1 MNHEY and CDR2 SMNVEV (reference sequence). CDR3 DNA sequence: TGTGCCAGCAGTTCCTGGACAGGGGGTAATCAGCCCCAGCATTTT. This sequence encodes CASSSWTGGNQPQHF.

The chain carries TRBV7-3 and TRBJ2-1; 10 nucleotides agree with TRBD1. CDR1 SGHTA and CDR2 FQGTGA come from the germline V gene. This CDR3 contains 13 residues. The trim removed 5 bases at V and 8 bases at J, leaving 3 bases unmatched. DNA of the CDR3: TGTGCCAGCAGCCCAGACAGGGGGCATGAGCAGTTCTTC. It yields the protein CASSPDRGHEQFF.

In this sample, this clone turned up a few times. The genes are TRBV28 and TRBJ1-2, with D hard to call. Trimming pared 2 bases from V and 1 base from J, leaving 14 bases between. The CDR3 is 16 residues long. The germline V gene has CDR1 MDHEN and CDR2 SYDVKM. DNA of the CDR3: TGTGCCAGCAGTTTACACTCACCTACGGGTAACTATGGCTACACCTTC. Protein product: CASSLHSPTGNYGYTF.

The chain has TRBV6-1 and TRBJ2-3; D is undetermined. Germline CDR1 MNHNS, CDR2 SASEGT. Deletions cut 6 bases from V and 3 bases from J, with 4 bases between. The CDR3 has 11 residues. The CDR3 bases are TGTGCCAGCAGCCGGACAGATACGCAGTATTTT. Its protein product is CASSRTDTQYF.

The chain is built from TRBV4-2 and TRBJ1-4, with no clear D. The CDR3 has 18 amino acids. V was trimmed by 0 bases and J by 5 bases, leaving 19 bases between them. The germline V gene has CDR1 LGHNA and CDR2 YNFKEQ. This chain's CDR3 is CASSQEPEPFGLNEKLFF. The CDR3 nucleotides are TGTGCCAGCAGCCAAGAACCGGAGCCTTTTGGTCTAAATGAAAAACTGTTTTTT.

The chain carries TRBV6-1 and TRBJ2-7, with D possibly being TRBD2 (5 bases). In germline, CDR1 is MNHNS, CDR2 SASEGT. V was pared by 6 bases and J by 4 bases, with 16 bases between. There are 14 residues in the CDR3. The CDR3 spells CASRNSGGVYEQYF. The DNA for the CDR3 is TGTGCCAGCAGGAACAGCGGTGGGGTGTACGAGCAGTACTTC.

This chain joins TRBV5-8 and TRBJ1-1; TRBD1 matches at 7 bases. The CDR3 spans 15 residues. The germline V gene has CDR1 SGHTS and CDR2 YDEGEE. V shed 4 bases and J 0 bases; nucleotides not matched to a gene: 6. The CDR3 DNA reads TGTGCCAGCAGCCCTGGACAGGAACTGAACACTGAAGCTTTCTTT. Its translation is CASSPGQELNTEAFF.